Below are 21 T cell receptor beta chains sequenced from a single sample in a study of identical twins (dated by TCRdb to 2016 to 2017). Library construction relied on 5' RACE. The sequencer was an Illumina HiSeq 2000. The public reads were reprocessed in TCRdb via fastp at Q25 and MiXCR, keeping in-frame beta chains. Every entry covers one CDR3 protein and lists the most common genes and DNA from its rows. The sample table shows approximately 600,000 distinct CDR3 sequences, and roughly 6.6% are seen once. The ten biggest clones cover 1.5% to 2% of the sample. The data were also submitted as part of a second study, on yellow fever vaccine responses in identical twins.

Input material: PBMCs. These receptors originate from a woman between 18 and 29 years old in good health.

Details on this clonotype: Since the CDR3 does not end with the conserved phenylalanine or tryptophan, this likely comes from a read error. CDR3 nucleotide sequence: TGTGCCAGCAGCTCCCCCGGGACAGGGATTTTATATGAGCAGTTCCTC. Translation: CASSSPGTGILYEQFL. The V gene is TRBV11-2, the J gene TRBJ2-1; TRBD1 aligns across 9 bases. CDR3 size: 16 residues. V lost 4 bases and J lost 8; bases outside the gene matches: 12. Germline V lookup: CDR1 SGHAT, CDR2 FQNNGV.

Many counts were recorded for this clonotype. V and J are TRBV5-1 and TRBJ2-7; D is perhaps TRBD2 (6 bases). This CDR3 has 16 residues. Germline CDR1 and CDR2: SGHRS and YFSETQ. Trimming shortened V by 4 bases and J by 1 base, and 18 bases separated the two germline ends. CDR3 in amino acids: CASSVSRDFPSYEQYF. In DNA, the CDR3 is TGCGCCAGCAGCGTTAGCCGGGACTTCCCTTCCTACGAGCAGTACTTC. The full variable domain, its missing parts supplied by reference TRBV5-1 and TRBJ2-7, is KAGVTQTPRYLIKTRGQQVTLSCSPISGHRSVSWYQQTPGQGLQFLFEYFSETQRNKGNFPGRFSGRQFSNSRSEMNVSTLELGDSALYLCASSVSRDFPSYEQYFGPGTRLTVT.

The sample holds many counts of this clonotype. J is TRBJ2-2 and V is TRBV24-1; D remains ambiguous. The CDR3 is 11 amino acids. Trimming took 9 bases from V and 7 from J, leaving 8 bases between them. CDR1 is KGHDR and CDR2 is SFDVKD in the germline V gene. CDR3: CATLGFGELFF. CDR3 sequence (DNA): TGTGCCACCCTAGGTTTCGGGGAGCTGTTTTTT.

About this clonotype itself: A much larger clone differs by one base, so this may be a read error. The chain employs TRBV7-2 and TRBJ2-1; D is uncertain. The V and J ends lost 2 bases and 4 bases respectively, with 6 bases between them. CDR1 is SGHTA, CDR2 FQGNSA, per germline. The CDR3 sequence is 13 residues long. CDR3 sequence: CASSLIVYNEQFF. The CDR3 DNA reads TGTGCCAGCAGCTTAATTGTTTACAATGAGCAGTTCTTC.

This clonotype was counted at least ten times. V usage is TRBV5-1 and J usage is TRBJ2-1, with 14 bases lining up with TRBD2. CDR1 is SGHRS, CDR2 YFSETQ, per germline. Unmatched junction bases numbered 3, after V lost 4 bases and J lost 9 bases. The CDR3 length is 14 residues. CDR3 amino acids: CASSPGLAGGEQFF. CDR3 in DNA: TGCGCCAGCAGCCCCGGACTAGCGGGAGGTGAGCAGTTCTTC. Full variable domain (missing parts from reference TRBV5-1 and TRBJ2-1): KAGVTQTPRYLIKTRGQQVTLSCSPISGHRSVSWYQQTPGQGLQFLFEYFSETQRNKGNFPGRFSGRQFSNSRSEMNVSTLELGDSALYLCASSPGLAGGEQFFGPGTRLTVL.

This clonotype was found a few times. The DNA for the CDR3 is TGTGCCAGCAGCCCCCGGGAGGGGGGGAATGAGCAGTTCTTC. This codes for CASSPREGGNEQFF. J is TRBJ2-1 and V is TRBV5-6, with 8 bases fitting TRBD2. Germline V gives CDR1 SGHDT, CDR2 YYEEEE. The CDR3 runs to 14 residues. J was trimmed by 7 bases and V by 4 bases; bases with no gene match: 7.

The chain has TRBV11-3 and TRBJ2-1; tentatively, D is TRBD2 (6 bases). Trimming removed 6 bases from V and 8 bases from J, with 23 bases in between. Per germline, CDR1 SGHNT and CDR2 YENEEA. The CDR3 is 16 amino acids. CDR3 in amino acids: CASRSKMGSGSDEQFF. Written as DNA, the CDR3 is TGTGCCAGCAGGTCCAAGATGGGAAGCGGGTCAGATGAGCAGTTCTTC.

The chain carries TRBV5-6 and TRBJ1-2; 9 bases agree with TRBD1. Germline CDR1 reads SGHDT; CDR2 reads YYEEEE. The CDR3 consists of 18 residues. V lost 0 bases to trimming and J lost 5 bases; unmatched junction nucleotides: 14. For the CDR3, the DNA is TGTGCCAGCAGCTTGGATGGGGCCAGACAGGGGGGAAATTATGGCTACACCTTC. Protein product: CASSLDGARQGGNYGYTF.

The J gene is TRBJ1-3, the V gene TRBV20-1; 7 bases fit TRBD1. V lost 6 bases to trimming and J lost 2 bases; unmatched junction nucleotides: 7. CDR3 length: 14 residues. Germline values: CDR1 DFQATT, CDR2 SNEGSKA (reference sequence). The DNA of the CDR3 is TGCAGTGCCAACCTTGGGACAGCTGGAAACACCATATATTTT. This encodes CSANLGTAGNTIYF.

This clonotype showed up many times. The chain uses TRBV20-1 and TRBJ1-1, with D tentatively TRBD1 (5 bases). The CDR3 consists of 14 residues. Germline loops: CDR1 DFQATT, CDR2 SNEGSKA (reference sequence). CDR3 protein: CTYQPTVLNTEAFF. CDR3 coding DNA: TGCACTTACCAACCGACAGTATTGAACACTGAAGCTTTCTTT.

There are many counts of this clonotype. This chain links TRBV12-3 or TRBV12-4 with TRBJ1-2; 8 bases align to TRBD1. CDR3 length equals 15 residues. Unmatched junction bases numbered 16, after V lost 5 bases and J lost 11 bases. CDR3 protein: CASSMPGTGGFTYTF. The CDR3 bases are TGTGCCAGCAGTATGCCCGGGACAGGTGGTTTTACTTACACCTTC.

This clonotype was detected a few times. CDR3 sequence (DNA): TGTGCCAGCAGCCAAATTGAACAGGGACCCTCGAGGACCGGGGAGCTGTTTTTT. Translating it yields CASSQIEQGPSRTGELFF. The rearrangement joins TRBV7-6 to TRBJ2-2; TRBD1 is a possible D gene (6 bases). CDR1 SGHVS and CDR2 FNYEAQ come from the germline V gene. The germline V and J ends were trimmed by 5 bases and 5 bases, with 24 bases remaining between them. CDR3 length equals 18 residues.

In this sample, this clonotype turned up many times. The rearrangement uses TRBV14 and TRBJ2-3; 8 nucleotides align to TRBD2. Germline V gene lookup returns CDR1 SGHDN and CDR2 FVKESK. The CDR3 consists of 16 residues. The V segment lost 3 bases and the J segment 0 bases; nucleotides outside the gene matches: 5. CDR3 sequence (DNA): TGTGCCAGCAGCCAGAGAGCGGGAGTGAGCACAGATACGCAGTATTTT. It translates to CASSQRAGVSTDTQYF.

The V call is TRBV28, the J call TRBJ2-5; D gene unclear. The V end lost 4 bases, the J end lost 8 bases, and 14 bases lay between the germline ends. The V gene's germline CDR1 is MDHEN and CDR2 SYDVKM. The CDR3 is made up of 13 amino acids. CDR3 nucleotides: TGTGCCAGCAGTTACCCCAATAGAGACACCCAGTACTTC. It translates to CASSYPNRDTQYF.

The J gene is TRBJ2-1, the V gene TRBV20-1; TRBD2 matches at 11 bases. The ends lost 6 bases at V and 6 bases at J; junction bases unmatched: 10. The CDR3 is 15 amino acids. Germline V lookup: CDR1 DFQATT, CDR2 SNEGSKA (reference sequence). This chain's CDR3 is CSAPRGTSGFNEQFF. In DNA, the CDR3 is TGCAGTGCCCCACGGGGGACTAGCGGATTCAATGAGCAGTTCTTC.

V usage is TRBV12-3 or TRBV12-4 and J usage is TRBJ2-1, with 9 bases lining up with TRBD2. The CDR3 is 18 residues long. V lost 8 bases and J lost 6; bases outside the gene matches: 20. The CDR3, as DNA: TGTGCCAGCGTCTGGTCTAGCGGGGCCATTTCAACTCCCAATGAGCAGTTCTTC. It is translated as CASVWSSGAISTPNEQFF.

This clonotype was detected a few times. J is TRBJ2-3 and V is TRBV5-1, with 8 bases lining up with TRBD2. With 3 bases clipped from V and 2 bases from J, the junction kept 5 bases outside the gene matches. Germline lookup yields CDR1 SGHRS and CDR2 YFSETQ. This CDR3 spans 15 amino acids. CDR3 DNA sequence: TGCGCCAGCAGCTCCGGGACTAGTAACACAGATACGCAGTATTTT. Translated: CASSSGTSNTDTQYF.

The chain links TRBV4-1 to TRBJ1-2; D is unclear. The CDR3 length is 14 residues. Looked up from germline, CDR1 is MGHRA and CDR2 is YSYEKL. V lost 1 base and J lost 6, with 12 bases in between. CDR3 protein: CASSQVRELDGYTF. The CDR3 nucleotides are TGCGCCAGCAGCCAAGTTAGGGAATTGGATGGCTACACCTTC.

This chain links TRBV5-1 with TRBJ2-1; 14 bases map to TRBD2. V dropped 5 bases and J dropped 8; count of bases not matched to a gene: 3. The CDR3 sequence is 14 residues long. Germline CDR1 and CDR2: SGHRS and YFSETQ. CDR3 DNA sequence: TGCGCCAGCAGGGTGGGACTAGCGGGAGATGAGCAGTTCTTC. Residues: CASRVGLAGDEQFF. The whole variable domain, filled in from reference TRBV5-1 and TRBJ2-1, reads KAGVTQTPRYLIKTRGQQVTLSCSPISGHRSVSWYQQTPGQGLQFLFEYFSETQRNKGNFPGRFSGRQFSNSRSEMNVSTLELGDSALYLCASRVGLAGDEQFFGPGTRLTVL.

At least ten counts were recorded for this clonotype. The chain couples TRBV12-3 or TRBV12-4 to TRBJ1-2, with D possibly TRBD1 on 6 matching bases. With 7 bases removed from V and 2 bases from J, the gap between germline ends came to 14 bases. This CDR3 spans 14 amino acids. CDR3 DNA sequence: TGTGCCAGCAACACAGGGCGCCCCAACTATGGCTACACCTTC. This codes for CASNTGRPNYGYTF.

The CDR3 reads CASSAGYLGTDTQYF. The CDR3, as DNA: TGTGCCAGCAGTGCAGGGTATCTGGGCACAGATACGCAGTATTTT. The rearrangement joins TRBV6-1 to TRBJ2-3; TRBD1 is a possible D gene (5 bases). The germline V gene encodes CDR1 MNHNS and CDR2 SASEGT. The length of the CDR3 is 15 residues. Trimming pared 4 bases from V and 1 base from J, leaving 12 bases between.